This entry lists 12 T cell receptor beta chains sequenced from one sample in a study of T-cell memory formation after mild COVID-19. Each CDR3 protein gets one entry after TCRdb re-called the 5' RACE reads with MiXCR. The table shows about 560,000 distinct CDR3 sequences, with roughly 18% occurring only once. Sequenced sample: PBMCs or a T cell subset sorted from them (not recorded which). Every receptor here comes from an adult woman who had mild COVID-19 (a few samples of this study predate the infection). Cell type and time point are not known.

V usage is TRBV6-1 and J usage is TRBJ2-1; 9 nucleotides align to TRBD1. CDR1 and CDR2 from the germline V gene are MNHNS and SASEGT. The CDR3 runs 14 residues. Losses at the gene ends were 7 bases for V and 2 bases for J; bases not matched to a gene: 3. CDR3 loop: CASNRGQTYNEQFF. In DNA, the CDR3 is TGTGCCAGCAACAGGGGGCAAACCTACAATGAGCAGTTCTTC.

This chain links TRBV3-1 with TRBJ2-1, with D uncertain. Between the trimmed V and J ends, which lost 0 bases and 14 bases, there was a span of 14 bases. Germline assignment: CDR1 LGHDT and CDR2 YNNKEL (reference sequence). CDR3 length equals 13 residues. In DNA, the CDR3 is TGTGCCAGCAGCCAAGAGGTAGGCCGCAGAAAGTTCTTC. Translating gives CASSQEVGRRKFF.

The genes are TRBV7-2 and TRBJ1-6; D might be TRBD1 (5 bases). Germline lookup yields CDR1 SGHTA and CDR2 FQGNSA. The CDR3 extends over 16 amino acids. V gave up 4 bases and J gave up 7 bases, with 17 bases separating them. The CDR3 sequence is CASSSLTVWDNSPLHF. CDR3 DNA sequence: TGTGCCAGCAGCTCGTTAACAGTCTGGGACAATTCACCCCTCCACTTT.

The chain has TRBV10-3 and TRBJ2-7; D remains ambiguous. Germline CDR1 reads ENHRY; CDR2 reads SYGVKD. Between the trimmed V and J ends, which lost 6 bases and 2 bases, there was a span of 5 bases. The CDR3 totals 11 residues. The CDR3: CAISQTYEQYF. The CDR3 region has the DNA TGTGCCATCAGCCAGACCTACGAGCAGTACTTC.

This clonotype was detected only a few times. The chain links TRBV5-1 to TRBJ2-5; D unresolved. This CDR3 is built from 12 residues. The ends were cut back, 7 bases at V and 4 bases at J, with 11 bases in the middle. The germline gives CDR1 SGHRS, CDR2 YFSETQ. The DNA of the CDR3 is TGCGCCAGCCTAGGCGACGGAGAGACCCAGTACTTC. Translated: CASLGDGETQYF.

A few counts support this clonotype. This chain connects TRBV9 to TRBJ2-7, with D possibly matching TRBD1 (6 bases). The CDR3 is 15 amino acids. V shed 0 bases and J shed 4 bases, with 14 bases lying between them. Germline V lookup: CDR1 SGDLS, CDR2 YYNGEE. The CDR3 DNA sequence: TGTGCCAGCAGCGTAGGACAGGATCCTCCTTACGAGCAGTACTTC. Translated, it gives CASSVGQDPPYEQYF.

V gene TRBV4-3 combines with J gene TRBJ2-3, with TRBD1 matching over 7 bases. Unmatched junction bases numbered 6, after V lost 5 bases and J lost 1 base. CDR3 length: 15 amino acids. The germline V gene encodes CDR1 LGHNA and CDR2 YSLEER. The CDR3 DNA is TGCGCCAGCAGCAGAAGAGGGGGCGGCACAGATACGCAGTATTTT. It is translated as CASSRRGGGTDTQYF.

This clonotype was detected a few times. The chain employs TRBV4-3 and TRBJ2-1; 7 bases match TRBD2. CDR1 is LGHNA, CDR2 YSLEER, per germline. V dropped 1 base and J dropped 3; count of bases not matched to a gene: 9. The CDR3 is made up of 17 amino acids. CDR3 amino acids: CASSQGVGGAVYNEQFF. As DNA, the CDR3 is TGCGCCAGCAGCCAAGGGGTGGGAGGGGCGGTCTACAATGAGCAGTTCTTC.

This clonotype was picked up a small number of times. The chain is built from TRBV6-1 and TRBJ2-7; perhaps TRBD2 as D (6 bases). V dropped 6 bases and J dropped 6 bases, with 12 bases sitting between them. This CDR3 is 12 amino acids long. The V gene's germline CDR1 is MNHNS and CDR2 SASEGT. The CDR3 here is CASRVGEAEQYF. The DNA for the CDR3 is TGTGCCAGCAGGGTAGGGGAGGCCGAGCAGTACTTC.

This clonotype was seen a few times. Written as DNA, the CDR3 is TGCAGTGCTAGAGTTCGAAGAACGGGACTAGCGGGAGTTCTCCGATACAATGAGCAGTTCTTC. Amino acids: CSARVRRTGLAGVLRYNEQFF. The chain links TRBV20-1 to TRBJ2-1; 14 bases are a match to TRBD2. V was clipped by 1 base and J by 4 bases; unmatched bases: 18. The germline CDR1 and CDR2 sequences are DFQATT and SNEGSKA (reference sequence). The CDR3 is made up of 21 amino acids.

This clonotype has ten or more counts. This chain uses TRBV27 with TRBJ2-5; D may be TRBD1 or TRBD2 (5 bases each). Germline CDR1 is MNHEY and CDR2 is SMNVEV (reference sequence). Trimming took 2 bases from V and 6 from J, leaving 16 bases between them. The length of the CDR3 is 15 residues. This CDR3 is CASSLDEGPEKTQYF. The CDR3 nucleotides read TGTGCCAGCAGTTTAGATGAGGGACCGGAGAAGACCCAGTACTTC.

This clonotype has ten or more counts. This chain uses TRBV10-3 with TRBJ1-6, with D possibly TRBD1 on 5 matching bases. Trimming left V 2 bases short and J 9 bases short, with 14 bases between. This CDR3 is 15 amino acids long. The V gene's germline CDR1 is ENHRY and CDR2 SYGVKD. The CDR3 protein is CAISESGRGGSPLHF. CDR3 bases: TGTGCCATCAGTGAGAGTGGAAGGGGTGGTTCACCCCTCCACTTT.